Listed here are 8 T cell receptor beta chains from one sample, sequenced in a study of Ad26.COV2.S vaccination and SARS-CoV-2 variants (dated by TCRdb to the early 2020s). What the treatment or condition label conveys for this sample: over 15 received Ad26.COV2.S at low or high dose, single or two shots; about five received placebo; per-sample allocation not given. For vaccine and placebo recipients, the sequenced repertoires came from samples collected on day 63 after the first injection. The protocol used for the library was the immunoSEQ multiplex PCR assay. Drawn from immuneACCESS, this table holds only the in-frame rearrangements with V and J called that TCRdb kept. Clones are partly lost; checked studies trace under half to an unresolved V gene and leave the rest unexplained. This sample has around 380,000 clones in its table, and approximately 91% of those were observed once. The ten most abundant clones make up under 3.5% of the sample.

The input for sequencing was peripheral blood, taken in a trial of Ad26.COV2.S vaccine versus placebo. Receptors were obtained from a person aged 18 to 65 who received the Ad26.COV2.S COVID-19 vaccine or a placebo.

The chain joins TRBV19 to TRBJ2-7; D might be TRBD1 or TRBD2, each matching 5 bases. The CDR3 runs 14 residues. Germline V gene data show CDR1 as LNHDA and CDR2 as SQIVND (reference sequence). V was cut by 8 bases and J by 0 bases, with 14 bases left in between. CDR3: CASSSGRRSYEQYF. The CDR3 coding sequence is TGTGCCAGTTCCTCGGGGCGACGCTCCTACGAGCAGTACTTC. Together with reference TRBV19 and TRBJ2-7, the CDR3 gives the full variable domain: DGGITQSPKYLFRKEGQNVTLSCEQNLNHDAMYWYRQDPGQGLRLIYYSQIVNDFQKGDIAEGYSVSREKKESFPLTVTSAQKNPTAFYLCASSSGRRSYEQYFGPGTRLTVT.

The CDR3 DNA sequence: TGTGCCAGCAGCCAACTAGCGGGGGATGAGCAGTTCTTC. Amino acid sequence: CASSQLAGDEQFF. The chain links TRBV6-2 or TRBV6-3 to TRBJ2-1, with 11 bases identical to TRBD2. The CDR3 totals 13 residues. The ends lost 6 bases at V and 8 bases at J; junction bases unmatched: 3. CDR1 is MNHEY and CDR2 is SVGEGT in the germline V gene.

The rearrangement links TRBV6-5 to TRBJ2-1; 13 bases fit TRBD2. Germline values: CDR1 MNHEY, CDR2 SVGAGI. The CDR3 runs to 15 residues. After removal of 5 bases from V and 7 bases from J, the junction contained 5 bases not matched to a gene. CDR3 in amino acids: CASSPLAGGQNEQFF. CDR3 DNA: TGTGCCAGCAGTCCACTAGCGGGGGGGCAAAATGAGCAGTTCTTC.

The chain has TRBV29-1 and TRBJ1-4; no clear D gene. The CDR3 is 12 residues long. V dropped 6 bases and J dropped 4 bases, with 9 bases sitting between them. Germline-derived CDR1 and CDR2 are SQVTM and ANQGSEA. The CDR3 spells CSVRGSNEKLFF. In DNA form, the CDR3 reads TGCAGCGTACGGGGAAGTAATGAAAAACTGTTTTTT.

V is TRBV11-2 and J is TRBJ1-2; maybe TRBD1 (5 bases). This CDR3 is 14 amino acids long. V lost 4 bases to trimming and J lost 7 bases, with 16 bases between them. Germline CDR1 reads SGHAT; CDR2 reads FQNNGV. The CDR3 sequence: CASSSTWGRVGYTF. CDR3 DNA: TGTGCCAGCAGCTCCACCTGGGGCAGGGTTGGCTACACCTTC.

J is TRBJ1-2 and V is TRBV6-1, with D perhaps TRBD1 (6 bases). V was shortened by 3 bases and J by 4 bases, with 9 bases between the two germline ends. CDR1 and CDR2 from the germline V gene are MNHNS and SASEGT. The CDR3 loop spans 13 amino acids. CDR3 in amino acids: CASSETGLYGYTF. The CDR3 nucleotides read TGTGCCAGCAGTGAGACAGGCCTCTATGGCTACACCTTC.

The chain employs TRBV7-2 and TRBJ2-1, with D uncertain. Germline values: CDR1 SGHTA, CDR2 FQGNSA. Trimming stripped 1 base from V and 8 bases from J, with 6 bases between. This CDR3 contains 12 residues. Written as DNA, the CDR3 is TGTGCCAGCAGCTTAGGCCAGTATGAGCAGTTCTTC. It yields the protein CASSLGQYEQFF.

The chain joins TRBV3-1 (or the pseudogene TRBV3-2) to TRBJ2-1; 10 bases are a match to TRBD2. J gave up 4 bases and V 4 bases, and 7 bases lay outside the gene matches. This CDR3 comprises 16 residues. In germline, CDR1 is LGHDT, CDR2 YNNKEL (reference sequence). The CDR3 sequence is CASSLQTSGVYNEQFF. DNA of the CDR3: TGTGCCAGCAGCCTCCAAACTAGCGGGGTTTACAATGAGCAGTTCTTC.